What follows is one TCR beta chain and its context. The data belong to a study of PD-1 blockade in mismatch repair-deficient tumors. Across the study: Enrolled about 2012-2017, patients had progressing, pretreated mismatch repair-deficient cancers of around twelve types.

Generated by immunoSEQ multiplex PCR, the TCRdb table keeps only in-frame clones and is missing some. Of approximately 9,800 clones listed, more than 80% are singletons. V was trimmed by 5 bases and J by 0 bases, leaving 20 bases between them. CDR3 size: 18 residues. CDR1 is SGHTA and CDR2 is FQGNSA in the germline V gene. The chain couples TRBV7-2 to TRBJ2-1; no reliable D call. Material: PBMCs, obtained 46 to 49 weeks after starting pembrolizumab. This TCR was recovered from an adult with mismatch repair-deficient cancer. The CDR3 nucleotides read TGTGCCAGCAGCCGAGGCAGCCTTCGCGGCCCCTCCTACAATGAGCAGTTCTTC. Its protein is CASSRGSLRGPSYNEQFF.